The rows below give T cell receptor beta chains drawn from one sample of a study of graft-versus-host responses after intestinal transplantation. The antigens these receptors bind are not known. Data came from immunoSEQ multiplex PCR; TCRdb stores just in-frame clones and leaves some out. Of some 39,000 clones in the sample, approximately 95% were seen once. This specimen was unstimulated CD8+ T cells sorted from spleen or lymph node cells, taken before transplant. These TCRs come from a human donor who was the organ donor for an intestinal transplant. Each CDR3 is given with its conserved first and last residue. Fields, in order: D gene, J gene, V gene, CDR3 protein. D genes are given only for firm matches.

>NA|TRBJ2-3|TRBV9
CASSFHRDTQYF
>NA|TRBJ1-1|TRBV21-1
CASRSEEPNTEAFF
>NA|TRBJ2-7|TRBV5-6
CASSLAGVNYEQYF
>TRBD2|TRBJ2-7|TRBV29-1
CSVGGTSVRSEQYF
>TRBD1|TRBJ1-1|TRBV5-1
CASSGTPGQGVKEHRAFF
>NA|TRBJ1-1|TRBV7-6
CASSQIKRGDTEAFF
>TRBD2|TRBJ2-5|TRBV9
CASSVSGGAYETQYF
>NA|TRBJ2-2|TRBV7-6
CASSTRQARPVSGELFF
>NA|TRBJ2-7|TRBV13
CASSLEGSYEQYF
>NA|TRBJ1-6|TRBV5-1
CASSHSRHGFPLHF
>NA|TRBJ2-7|TRBV9
CASSAGTPSYEQYF
>NA|TRBJ2-3|TRBV7-9
CASSLPSDSPTDTQYF
>NA|TRBJ2-2|TRBV7-8
CASSPGGELFF
>TRBD2|TRBJ2-2|TRBV9
CASSDPPAGLNTGELFF
>NA|TRBJ2-1|TRBV6-5
CASGYRDNEQFF
>NA|TRBJ1-6|TRBV11-2
CASSLYRTVNSPLHF
>TRBD1|TRBJ1-3|TRBV5-1
CASSPDRGPGNTIYF
>TRBD2|TRBJ2-1|TRBV5-1
CASSLSGGDSYNEQFF
>NA|TRBJ2-5|TRBV5-8
CATARSRRTAWGVYF
>TRBD1|TRBJ1-1|TRBV7-9
CASSSGTVEAFF
>TRBD2|TRBJ2-2|TRBV4-2
CASSPLAGNTGELFF
>TRBD2|TRBJ2-1|TRBV19
CASTPASGGTNEQFF
>NA|TRBJ2-2|TRBV7-2
CASSSLAGELFF
>NA|TRBJ1-2|TRBV28
CASRLPGQNYGYTF
>TRBD1|TRBJ2-2|TRBV12-5
CASGLEAVTGNYKELFF
>NA|TRBJ2-7|TRBV6-1
CASSNWDSYEQYF
>NA|TRBJ1-2|TRBV27
CASSLSPIGGYTF
>NA|TRBJ1-5|TRBV6-1
CASSEAPYSNQPQHF
>TRBD1|TRBJ2-5|TRBV5-5
CASSGGQVIEETQYF
>NA|TRBJ1-2|TRBV6-5
CASSYMDSGGYTF
>NA|TRBJ2-1|TRBV2
CASRETMVDNNNNEQFF
>NA|TRBJ2-1|TRBV28
CASSPGLLPDEQFF
>NA|TRBJ1-5|TRBV5-8
CASSLEGMSQPQHF
>NA|TRBJ2-7|TRBV9
CASSGGAHGNEQYF
>NA|TRBJ2-3|TRBV4-3
CASSHHLGSTDTQYF
>NA|TRBJ1-3|TRBV4-1
CASSLIFRPKSSGNTIYF
>TRBD1|TRBJ1-4|TRBV7-2
CASSLGPGQGEEKLFF
>TRBD1|TRBJ1-4|TRBV5-5
CASSQGQINEKLFF
>NA|TRBJ2-7|TRBV7-3
CASSYGPGSYEQYF